This TCR beta chain was sequenced in a study of patients and donors after allogeneic stem cell transplantation. TCRdb called the RT-PCR reads again in MiXCR, with one record for every CDR3 protein. The sample yields more than 850,000 distinct CDR3 sequences, about a sixth seen once. The source is a human donor who was either an allogeneic HSCT recipient or a stem cell or donor lymphocyte infusion donor (not recorded which). It is not recorded whose cells these are; they may come from a transplant donor. The specimen was blood, either unsorted or a sorted T cell fraction (not recorded which).

This chain's CDR3 is CASSFLSSGANEQFF. The CDR3, as DNA: TGTGCCAGTAGCTTCCTTTCTAGCGGGGCCAATGAGCAGTTCTTC. The rearrangement links TRBV19 to TRBJ2-1, with TRBD2 identical over 9 bases. The CDR3 consists of 15 residues. V lost 6 bases to trimming and J lost 6 bases; unmatched junction nucleotides: 9. Germline V gene data show CDR1 as LNHDA and CDR2 as SQIVND (reference sequence).